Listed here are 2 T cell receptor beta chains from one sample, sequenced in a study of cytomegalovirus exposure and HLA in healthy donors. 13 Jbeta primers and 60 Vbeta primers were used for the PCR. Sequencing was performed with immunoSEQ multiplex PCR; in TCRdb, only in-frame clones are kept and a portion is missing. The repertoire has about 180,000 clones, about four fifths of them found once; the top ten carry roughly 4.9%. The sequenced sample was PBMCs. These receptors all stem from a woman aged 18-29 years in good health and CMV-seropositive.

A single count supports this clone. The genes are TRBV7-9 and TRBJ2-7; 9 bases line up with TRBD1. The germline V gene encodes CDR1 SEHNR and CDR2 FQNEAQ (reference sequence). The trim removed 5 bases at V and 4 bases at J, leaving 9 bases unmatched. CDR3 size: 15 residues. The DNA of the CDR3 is TGTGCCAGCAGCAGATCCGGGACAGGGATTTACGAGCAGTACTTC. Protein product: CASSRSGTGIYEQYF.

CDR3 protein: CASSVGLEGDEQYF. CDR3 sequence (DNA): TGTGCCAGCAGTGTTGGATTAGAGGGGGACGAGCAGTACTTC. The J gene is TRBJ2-7, the V gene TRBV2; possibly TRBD1 for D (6 bases). V was shortened by 4 bases and J by 5 bases, with 15 bases between the two germline ends. Germline lookup yields CDR1 SNHLY and CDR2 FYNNEI. CDR3 length: 14 residues.